Below, 31 T cell receptor beta chains from the same sample are listed, as sequenced in a study of blood T cell repertoires in COVID-19. Method: immunoSEQ multiplex PCR; TCRdb's copy keeps in-frame clones and lacks some. The table includes around 290,000 clones, around 87% detected once. Sequencing was done on a sample of peripheral blood. Receptor source: a woman in her 50s who had recovered from COVID-19.

Written as DNA, the CDR3 is TGTGCCAGCTTTCGAGACAGTATCGGGGAGCTGTTTTTT. Amino acids: CASFRDSIGELFF. The V gene is TRBV9, the J gene TRBJ2-2; a possible D gene is TRBD1 (5 bases). This CDR3 comprises 13 residues. Germline CDR1 reads SGDLS; CDR2 reads YYNGEE. Between the trimmed V and J ends, which lost 7 bases and 7 bases, there was a span of 14 bases.

The chain carries TRBV6-2 or TRBV6-3 and TRBJ2-5, with TRBD2 as a possible D gene (6 bases). The CDR3 runs to 15 residues. Trimming pared 5 bases from V and 1 base from J, leaving 14 bases between. CDR1 and CDR2 (germline): MNHEY, SVGEGT. The CDR3 spells CASSRVGRGQETQYF. In DNA form, the CDR3 reads TGTGCCAGCAGTAGAGTCGGGAGAGGCCAAGAGACCCAGTACTTC.

The rearrangement uses TRBV18 and TRBJ1-1; D is ambiguous. The CDR3 length is 13 residues. The germline V and J ends were trimmed by 6 bases and 4 bases, with 12 bases remaining between them. CDR1 and CDR2 from the germline V gene are KGHSH and LQKENI. The CDR3 here is CASSPDSLTEAFF. The DNA for the CDR3 is TGTGCCAGCTCGCCAGATAGTCTCACTGAAGCTTTCTTT.

V usage is TRBV3-1 (or the pseudogene TRBV3-2) and J usage is TRBJ1-1; a weak D match, TRBD1 (5 bases). There are 12 residues in the CDR3. Between the trimmed V and J ends, which lost 7 bases and 6 bases, there was a span of 12 bases. Germline-derived CDR1 and CDR2 are LGHDT and YNNKEL (reference sequence). The CDR3 loop reads CASTPGGSEAFF. Here the CDR3 DNA reads TGTGCCAGCACCCCCGGGGGATCTGAAGCTTTCTTT.

The V and J genes are TRBV15 and TRBJ1-2, with a possible D match to TRBD1 (6 bases). This CDR3 spans 15 amino acids. The germline V gene has CDR1 LNHNV and CDR2 YYDKDF (reference sequence). The V end lost 0 bases, the J end lost 5 bases, and 13 bases lay between the germline ends. In DNA form, the CDR3 reads TGTGCCACCAGCAGAGATCAAGGGGGATGGTATGGCTACACCTTC. Encoded protein: CATSRDQGGWYGYTF. The full variable domain, completed using reference TRBV15 and TRBJ1-2, is DAMVIQNPRYQVTQFGKPVTLSCSQTLNHNVMYWYQQKSSQAPKLLFHYYDKDFNNEADTPDNFQSRRPNTSFCFLDIRSPGLGDTAMYLCATSRDQGGWYGYTFGSGTRLTVV.

The V gene is TRBV5-5, the J gene TRBJ2-1, with D possibly being TRBD2 (6 bases). Germline loops: CDR1 SGHKS, CDR2 YYEKEE (reference sequence). The CDR3 is 12 residues long. Trimming removed 6 bases from V and 8 bases from J, with 12 bases in between. CDR3 nucleotide sequence: TGTGCCAGCACACCTTGGGGGGATGAGCAGTTCTTC. This encodes CASTPWGDEQFF.

The rearrangement uses TRBV28 and TRBJ2-5; 10 bases agree with TRBD1. V lost 4 bases and J lost 4; bases outside the gene matches: 3. The CDR3 is 14 amino acids. Looked up from germline, CDR1 is MDHEN and CDR2 is SYDVKM. As DNA, the CDR3 is TGTGCCAGCAGTTCAAGGACAGGGGGAGAGACCCAGTACTTC. Its protein is CASSSRTGGETQYF.

The chain combines TRBV10-2 with TRBJ2-7; 10 positions agree with TRBD2. The CDR3 extends over 13 amino acids. Germline-derived CDR1 and CDR2 are WSHSY and SAAADI. V gave up 7 bases and J gave up 6 bases; unmatched junction bases: 6. CDR3 region: CASMLAGETEQYF. CDR3 sequence (DNA): TGCGCCAGCATGCTAGCGGGGGAAACCGAGCAGTACTTC.

This chain connects TRBV5-6 to TRBJ2-3, with 8 bases matching TRBD2. The length of the CDR3 is 15 residues. The junction had 3 bases not matched to a gene; V was cut back by 3 bases and J by 0 bases. Germline CDR1 is SGHDT and CDR2 is YYEEEE. DNA of the CDR3: TGTGCCAGCAGCTGGCGGGAGGCTAGCACAGATACGCAGTATTTT. Its translation is CASSWREASTDTQYF.

The V and J genes are TRBV5-5 and TRBJ2-2, with 13 bases matching TRBD2. CDR1 is SGHKS, CDR2 YYEKEE, per germline (reference sequence). This CDR3 has 17 amino acids. J lost 1 base, V lost 4 bases, and 4 bases had no gene match. CDR3 DNA: TGTGCCAGCAGCCCTGGACTAGCGGGAGTGAACACCGGGGAGCTGTTTTTT. This translates into CASSPGLAGVNTGELFF.

This clone was observed once. This chain connects TRBV11-2 to TRBJ2-1; 7 bases are shared with TRBD2. V lost 3 bases and J lost 3; bases outside the gene matches: 5. Germline assignment: CDR1 SGHAT and CDR2 FQNNGV. CDR3 length: 15 residues. The CDR3 nucleotides read TGTGCCAGCAGCTTCGGCGGGAGAATCTACAATGAGCAGTTCTTC. Residues: CASSFGGRIYNEQFF.

The chain uses TRBV6-5 and TRBJ1-6, with D perhaps matching TRBD1 (5 bases). Germline lookup yields CDR1 MNHEY and CDR2 SVGAGI. The V end was cut by 7 bases, the J end by 9 bases, with 10 bases between. The CDR3 has 12 residues. Here the CDR3 DNA reads TGTGCCAGCAAAACCGGGGGTTCACCCCTCCACTTT. It specifies CASKTGGSPLHF.

The chain carries TRBV29-1 and TRBJ2-1; D is unclear. V was cut by 0 bases and J by 9 bases, with 9 bases left in between. Per germline, CDR1 SQVTM and CDR2 ANQGSEA. This CDR3 has 12 amino acids. DNA for the CDR3: TGCAGCGTTGAAGATCTTGGCACTGAGCAGTTCTTC. This gives the protein CSVEDLGTEQFF.

The J gene is TRBJ1-2, the V gene TRBV7-2; maybe TRBD1 (5 bases). This CDR3 contains 15 residues. V lost 5 bases and J lost 8, with 21 bases in between. The germline V gene encodes CDR1 SGHTA and CDR2 FQGNSA. The CDR3 bases are TGTGCCAGCAGCCGCACCCGCGGGACTTTGGGGGGCTACACCTTC. This sequence encodes CASSRTRGTLGGYTF.

The V gene is TRBV4-3, the J gene TRBJ1-2; TRBD1 aligns across 9 bases. Germline lookup yields CDR1 LGHNA and CDR2 YSLEER. This CDR3 region has 17 residues. V shed 0 bases and J 4 bases; nucleotides not matched to a gene: 9. The CDR3 protein is CASSQDDRTGASYGYTF. Here the CDR3 DNA reads TGCGCCAGCAGCCAAGACGACCGGACAGGGGCAAGCTATGGCTACACCTTC.

In nucleotides, the CDR3 is TGTGCCAGCAGCCAAGAGCAGGGGGCAGCTAATGAAAAACTGTTTTTT. Encoded protein: CASSQEQGAANEKLFF. The chain uses TRBV4-2 and TRBJ1-4; TRBD1 agrees at 8 bases. Germline CDR1 is LGHNA and CDR2 is YNFKEQ. With V trimmed by 0 bases and J by 3 bases, 3 bases remained unmatched. The CDR3 covers 16 residues.

The chain employs TRBV5-1 and TRBJ2-7; 10 bases line up with TRBD2. The CDR3 spans 15 residues. V lost 1 base, J lost 3 bases, and 4 bases stayed unmatched. Germline V gene sequence: CDR1 SGHRS, CDR2 YFSETQ. The CDR3 loop reads CASSLNPSGSYEQYF. CDR3 nucleotides: TGCGCCAGCAGCTTGAATCCTAGCGGGAGCTACGAGCAGTACTTC.

This chain links TRBV12-3 or TRBV12-4 with TRBJ2-7; the D is unclear. Trimming took 5 bases from V and 2 from J, leaving 7 bases between them. CDR3 size: 12 residues. In nucleotides, the CDR3 is TGTGCCAGCAGTCGAGCCGCCTACGAGCAGTACTTC. This encodes CASSRAAYEQYF.

The V call is TRBV14, the J call TRBJ2-5, with a weak D call TRBD1 (6 bases). Germline V lookup: CDR1 SGHDN, CDR2 FVKESK. This CDR3 contains 15 residues. Trimming removed 1 base at V and 1 base at J, with 10 bases between. In DNA form, the CDR3 reads TGTGCCAGCAGCCAAGGGACAGCCTCCCAAGAGACCCAGTACTTC. Residues: CASSQGTASQETQYF.

This clone was seen a single time. The rearrangement uses TRBV2 and TRBJ2-1; tentatively, D is TRBD2 (6 bases). V shed 8 bases and J shed 4 bases, with 12 bases lying between them. The CDR3 covers 13 residues. Germline assignment: CDR1 SNHLY and CDR2 FYNNEI. CDR3 region: CASDPGAYNEQFF. The DNA for the CDR3 is TGTGCCAGCGATCCGGGAGCTTACAATGAGCAGTTCTTC.

The genes are TRBV4-1 and TRBJ2-2; 7 bases are shared with TRBD2. There are 15 residues in the CDR3. Germline CDR1 is MGHRA and CDR2 is YSYEKL. The V gene end was trimmed by 0 bases and the J gene end by 7 bases; junction bases not matched to a gene: 5. CDR3 amino acids: CASSQELPGGGELFF. The CDR3 nucleotides are TGCGCCAGCAGCCAAGAGTTGCCGGGAGGCGGGGAGCTGTTTTTT.

Only one count was recorded for this clone. The genes are TRBV30 and TRBJ2-6, with unresolved D. Germline values: CDR1 GTSNPN, CDR2 SVGIG (reference sequence). The CDR3 is 14 amino acids. Trimming stripped 3 bases from V and 1 base from J, with 7 bases between. The CDR3 sequence: CAWRTSSGANVLTF. The CDR3 nucleotides are TGTGCCTGGAGAACATCGTCTGGGGCCAACGTCCTGACTTTC.

This clone was recorded a few times. The rearrangement links TRBV4-3 to TRBJ2-3, with 11 nucleotides matching TRBD2. The CDR3 totals 17 residues. Germline V gene data show CDR1 as LGHNA and CDR2 as YSLEER. The V gene end was trimmed by 0 bases and the J gene end by 4 bases; junction bases not matched to a gene: 6. The CDR3 loop reads CASSQDVVAGGADTQYF. CDR3 nucleotides: TGCGCCAGCAGCCAAGATGTCGTAGCGGGGGGGGCAGATACGCAGTATTTT.

The chain uses TRBV3-1 (or the pseudogene TRBV3-2) and TRBJ1-1; no definite D call. Germline lookup yields CDR1 LGHDT and CDR2 YNNKEL (reference sequence). This CDR3 is 11 amino acids long. V was clipped by 7 bases and J by 1 base, with 4 bases between them. CDR3 protein: CASTSNTEAFF. The DNA of the CDR3 is TGTGCCAGCACATCGAACACTGAAGCTTTCTTT.

J is TRBJ1-6 and V is TRBV20-1; no firm D call. The CDR3 is 11 residues long. Trimming left V 3 bases short and J 14 bases short, with 11 bases between. Germline assignment: CDR1 DFQATT and CDR2 SNEGSKA (reference sequence). The CDR3 is CSASLGGALHF. CDR3 nucleotide sequence: TGCAGTGCTAGCTTGGGCGGGGCCCTCCACTTT.

V gene TRBV6-5 combines with J gene TRBJ2-1, with D possibly TRBD1 on 6 matching bases. CDR3 length: 13 residues. V lost 6 bases to trimming and J lost 6 bases, with 12 bases between them. Germline V gene lookup returns CDR1 MNHEY and CDR2 SVGAGI. Here the CDR3 DNA reads TGTGCCAGCAGAAAGACAGGTTTCAATGAGCAGTTCTTC. It yields the protein CASRKTGFNEQFF.

The chain combines TRBV5-1 with TRBJ2-3, with D tentatively TRBD1 (6 bases). The length of the CDR3 is 17 residues. Germline loops: CDR1 SGHRS, CDR2 YFSETQ. V lost 1 base to trimming and J lost 6 bases, with 21 bases between them. CDR3 DNA: TGCGCCAGCAGCTTGAGCGCTTCGACAGGCCGAGGGGATACGCAGTATTTT. Translated, it gives CASSLSASTGRGDTQYF.

The chain uses TRBV7-8 and TRBJ1-2; D gene unclear. This CDR3 region has 16 residues. V was clipped by 0 bases and J by 1 base, with 12 bases between them. From germline, CDR1 is SGHVS and CDR2 FQNEAQ. The CDR3 loop reads CASSLARDRDNYGYTF. For the CDR3, the DNA is TGTGCCAGCAGCTTAGCGAGGGATCGGGATAACTATGGCTACACCTTC.

The chain is built from TRBV5-1 and TRBJ1-2; maybe TRBD1 (6 bases). Germline V gene lookup returns CDR1 SGHRS and CDR2 YFSETQ. The CDR3 has 14 amino acids. Trimming took 4 bases from V and 6 from J, leaving 16 bases between them. The CDR3 loop reads CASSRGGGSDGYTF. Here the CDR3 DNA reads TGCGCCAGCAGCCGGGGCGGGGGCTCCGATGGCTACACCTTC.

The chain uses TRBV28 and TRBJ1-1; possibly TRBD1 for D (5 bases). The V end was cut by 6 bases, the J end by 1 base, with 30 bases between. The germline V gene has CDR1 MDHEN and CDR2 SYDVKM. The CDR3 runs 20 residues. CDR3 DNA: TGTGCCAGCAGGTACCAGGAAAACCTCAGGGTTCGAAAGGCGAACACTGAAGCTTTCTTT. Residues: CASRYQENLRVRKANTEAFF. Full variable domain (outside the CDR3, taken from reference TRBV28 and TRBJ1-1): DVKVTQSSRYLVKRTGEKVFLECVQDMDHENMFWYRQDPGLGLRLIYFSYDVKMKEKGDIPEGYSVSREKKERFSLILESASTNQTSMYLCASRYQENLRVRKANTEAFFGQGTRLTVV.

This clone has a single count. The chain links TRBV7-7 to TRBJ2-3; TRBD2 agrees at 8 bases. The ends lost 2 bases at V and 3 bases at J; junction bases unmatched: 4. The CDR3 contains 15 residues. Germline V CDR1 and CDR2: SSHAT, FNYEAQ (reference sequence). CDR3 DNA: TGTGCCAGCAGCTTATTAGCGGGGACAACAGATACGCAGTATTTT. This encodes CASSLLAGTTDTQYF. Based on the CDR3 plus reference TRBV7-7 and TRBJ2-3, the full variable domain is GAGVSQSPRYKVTKRGQDVTLRCDPISSHATLYWYQQALGQGPEFLTYFNYEAQPDKSGLPSDRFSAERPEGSISTLTIQRTEQRDSAMYRCASSLLAGTTDTQYFGPGTRLTVL.